This T cell receptor beta chain was captured by sequencing in a study of T-cell reconstitution after alpha-beta-depleted transplantation in children. This CDR3 spans 13 amino acids. V trimming: 1 base; J trimming: 3 bases; junction bases outside the gene matches: 1. Per the germline V gene, CDR1 is DFQATT and CDR2 is SNEGSKA (reference sequence). Library preparation (for TCRbeta) was performed with unique molecular identifiers. One entry per CDR3 protein results from TCRdb running MiXCR on the PCR reads. The sample yields hundreds of thousands of distinct CDR3 sequences, 15% to 20% seen once. This chain uses TRBV20-1 with TRBJ2-7; TRBD2 matches 9 bases. Sequencing was performed on PBMCs from the stem cell graft donor, taken from the stem cell graft. This TCR was recovered from a human donor who donated a stem cell graft to a child with acute myeloid leukemia. The CDR3 DNA reads as TGCAGTGCTAGAGGGCGGGGGGGCTACGAGCAGTACTTC. It specifies CSARGRGGYEQYF.